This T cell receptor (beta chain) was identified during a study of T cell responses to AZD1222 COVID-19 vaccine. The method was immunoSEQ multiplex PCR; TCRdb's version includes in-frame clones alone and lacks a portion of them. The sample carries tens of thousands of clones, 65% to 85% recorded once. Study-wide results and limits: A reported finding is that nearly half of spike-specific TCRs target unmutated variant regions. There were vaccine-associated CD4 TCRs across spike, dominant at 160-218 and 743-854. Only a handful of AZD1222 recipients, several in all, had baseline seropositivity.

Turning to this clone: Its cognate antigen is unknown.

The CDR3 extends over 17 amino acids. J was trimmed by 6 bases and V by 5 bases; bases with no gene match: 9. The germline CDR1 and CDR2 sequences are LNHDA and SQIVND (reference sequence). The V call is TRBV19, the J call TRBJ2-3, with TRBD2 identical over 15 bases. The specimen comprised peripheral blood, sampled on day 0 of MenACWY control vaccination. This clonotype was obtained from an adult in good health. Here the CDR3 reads CASSPPGLAGGLDTQYF. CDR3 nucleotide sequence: TGTGCCAGTAGTCCCCCCGGACTAGCGGGAGGGCTGGATACGCAGTATTTT.